One sample yielded the 4 T cell receptor beta chains listed below, sequenced in a study of T cells in Graves' hyperthyroidism and ophthalmopathy. The investigators amplified TCR beta CDR3 regions from RNA transcripts. Using the HTBI primer set, a first-round RT-PCR was run on the TCR CDR3. A single record per CDR3 protein comes from TCRdb applying MiXCR to the multiplex PCR reads. The table includes around 400,000 distinct CDR3 sequences, just under 25% detected once. Sequencing was done on a sample of blood. These receptor sequences come from a man aged 50-60 years with Graves' hyperthyroidism.

V gene TRBV11-3 combines with J gene TRBJ2-1; D ambiguous. This CDR3 is 11 amino acids long. Germline V gene data show CDR1 as SGHNT and CDR2 as YENEEA. Between the trimmed V and J ends, which lost 6 bases and 8 bases, there was a span of 8 bases. The CDR3 loop is CASRALDEQFF. The CDR3 nucleotides are TGTGCCAGCAGGGCGCTTGATGAGCAGTTCTTC. Looking up the rest from reference TRBV11-3 and TRBJ2-1 gives the full variable domain: EAGVVQSPRYKIIEKKQPVAFWCNPISGHNTLYWYLQNLGQGPELLIRYENEEAVDDSQLPKDRFSAERLKGVDSTLKIQPAELGDSAVYLCASRALDEQFFGPGTRLTVL.

The genes are TRBV12-3 or TRBV12-4 and TRBJ1-5; 8 bases are shared with TRBD1. V gave up 7 bases and J gave up 6 bases; unmatched junction bases: 5. The CDR3 is 13 amino acids. The chain's CDR3 is CASTGGSRQPQHF. CDR3 DNA: TGTGCCAGCACAGGGGGCTCGCGTCAGCCCCAGCATTTT.

This clonotype was recorded a few times. The V call is TRBV6-5, the J call TRBJ2-7, with 8 positions matching TRBD1. V lost 8 bases, J lost 2 bases, and 5 bases stayed unmatched. Per the germline V gene, CDR1 is MNHEY and CDR2 is SVGAGI. The CDR3 runs to 13 residues. DNA for the CDR3: TGTGCCAGCGCCGAACAGGGGGCCTACGAGCAGTACTTC. It translates to CASAEQGAYEQYF.

The genes are TRBV5-1 and TRBJ2-6; D gene ambiguous. Trimming stripped 2 bases from V and 5 bases from J, with 8 bases between. CDR1 and CDR2 from the germline V gene are SGHRS and YFSETQ. The CDR3 spans 14 residues. This chain's CDR3 is CASSLEGWANVLTF. CDR3 sequence (DNA): TGCGCCAGCAGCTTAGAAGGGTGGGCCAACGTCCTGACTTTC.